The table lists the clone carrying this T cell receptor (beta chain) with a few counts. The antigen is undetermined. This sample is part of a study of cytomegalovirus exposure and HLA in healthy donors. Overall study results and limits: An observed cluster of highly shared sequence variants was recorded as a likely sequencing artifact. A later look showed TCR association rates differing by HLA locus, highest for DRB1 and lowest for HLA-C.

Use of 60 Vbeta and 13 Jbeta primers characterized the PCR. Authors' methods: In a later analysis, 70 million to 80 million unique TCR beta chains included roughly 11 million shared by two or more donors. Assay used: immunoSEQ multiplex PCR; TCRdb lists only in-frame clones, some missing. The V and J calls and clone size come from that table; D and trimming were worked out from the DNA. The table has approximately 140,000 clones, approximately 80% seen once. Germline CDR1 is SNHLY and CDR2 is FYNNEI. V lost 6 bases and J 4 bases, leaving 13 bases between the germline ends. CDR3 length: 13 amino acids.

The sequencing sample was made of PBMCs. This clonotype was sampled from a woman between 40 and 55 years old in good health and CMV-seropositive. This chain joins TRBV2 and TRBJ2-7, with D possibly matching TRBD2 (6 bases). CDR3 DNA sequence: TGTGCCAGCAGAGGGACTGCCGGATACGAGCAGTACTTC. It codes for CASRGTAGYEQYF.